The subject of this entry is one T cell receptor beta chain. This sample is part of a study of blood T cell repertoires in COVID-19. Turning to the study itself: The United States, Italy and Spain supplied acute and convalescent COVID-19 samples. T cells, B-cell-depleted T cells, or PBMCs supplied cDNA or gDNA.

The length of the CDR3 is 11 residues. Germline V gene data show CDR1 as MNHNY and CDR2 as SVGAGI (reference sequence). The V end lost 11 bases, the J end lost 7 bases, and 12 bases lay between the germline ends. Original methodology: Researchers report that nucleated cell counts were estimated from reference gene primer amplification. Repertoires were generated with immunoSEQ multiplex PCR, while TCRdb's copy carries only in-frame clones and drops some. The DNA gave D and trimming, while V, J and clone size come from that table. Found here are about 180,000 clones, approximately 88% of them singletons; the top ten hold 4% to 5%.

The sequenced material came from peripheral blood. V is TRBV6-6 and J is TRBJ2-1; D may be TRBD1 (5 bases). The clonotype originates from a woman aged 25 to 39 with acute or convalescent COVID-19. The CDR3 DNA follows: TGTGCCGGGGCTGCAAAAAATGAGCAGTTCTTC. Translated: CAGAAKNEQFF.